Below, one TCR beta chain is given with its context. In the authors' workflow: Nucleated cell counts were estimated from reference gene primer amplification. Libraries were prepared by immunoSEQ multiplex PCR; TCRdb keeps only in-frame clonotypes and omits some of them. V and J calls and clone size are given by that table; D and trimming were obtained from the DNA. Of hundreds of thousands of clones in the sample, 85% were seen once. This entry belongs to a study of blood T cell repertoires in COVID-19. Study-wide background: Whether acute or convalescent, the COVID-19 samples came from the United States, Italy and Spain. T cells, B-cell-depleted T cells, or PBMCs supplied cDNA or gDNA.

V lost 4 bases to trimming and J lost 11 bases, with 27 bases between them. The CDR3 covers 17 residues. Germline V gene sequence: CDR1 SNHLY, CDR2 FYNNEI. This chain connects TRBV2 to TRBJ1-5, with D perhaps TRBD1 (5 bases). This TCR was recovered from a human donor in a cohort sampled during active COVID-19. Source material: peripheral blood. The CDR3 loop reads CASSVQSGGGALGAQHF. In DNA, the CDR3 is TGTGCCAGCAGTGTTCAAAGCGGGGGAGGCGCGCTCGGGGCCCAGCATTTT. Full variable domain (rest looked up from reference TRBV2 and TRBJ1-5): EPEVTQTPSHQVTQMGQEVILRCVPISNHLYFYWYRQILGQKVEFLVSFYNNEISEKSEIFDDQFSVERPDGSNFTLKIRSTKLEDSAMYFCASSVQSGGGALGAQHFGDGTRLSIL.